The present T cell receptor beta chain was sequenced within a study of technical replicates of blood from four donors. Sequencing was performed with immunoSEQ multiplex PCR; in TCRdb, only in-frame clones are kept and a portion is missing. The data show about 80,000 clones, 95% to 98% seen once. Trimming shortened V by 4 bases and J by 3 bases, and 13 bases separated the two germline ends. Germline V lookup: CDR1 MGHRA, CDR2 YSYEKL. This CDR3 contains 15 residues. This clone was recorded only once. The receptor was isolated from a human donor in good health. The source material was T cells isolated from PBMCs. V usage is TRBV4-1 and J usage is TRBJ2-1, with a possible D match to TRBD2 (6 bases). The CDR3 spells CASSLIAELYNEQFF. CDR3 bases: TGCGCCAGCAGCCTAATAGCGGAACTCTACAATGAGCAGTTCTTC.